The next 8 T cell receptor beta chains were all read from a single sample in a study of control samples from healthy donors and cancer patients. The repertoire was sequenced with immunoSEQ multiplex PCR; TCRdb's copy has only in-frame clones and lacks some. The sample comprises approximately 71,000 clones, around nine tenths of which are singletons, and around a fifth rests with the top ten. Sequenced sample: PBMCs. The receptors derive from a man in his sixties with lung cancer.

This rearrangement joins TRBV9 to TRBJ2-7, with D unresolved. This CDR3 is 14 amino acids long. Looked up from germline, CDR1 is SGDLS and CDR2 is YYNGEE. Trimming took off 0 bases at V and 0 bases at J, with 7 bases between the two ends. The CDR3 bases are TGTGCCAGCAGCGTAGTTGACAACTCCTACGAGCAGTACTTC. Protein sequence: CASSVVDNSYEQYF.

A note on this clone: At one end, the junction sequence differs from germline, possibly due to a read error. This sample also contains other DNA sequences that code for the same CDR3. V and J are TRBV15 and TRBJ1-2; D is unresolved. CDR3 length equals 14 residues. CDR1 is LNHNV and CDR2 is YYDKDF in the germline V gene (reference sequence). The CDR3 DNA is TGCGCCACCAGCCGTACAACGGGTGGCTATGGCTACACCTTC. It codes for CATSRTTGGYGYTF.

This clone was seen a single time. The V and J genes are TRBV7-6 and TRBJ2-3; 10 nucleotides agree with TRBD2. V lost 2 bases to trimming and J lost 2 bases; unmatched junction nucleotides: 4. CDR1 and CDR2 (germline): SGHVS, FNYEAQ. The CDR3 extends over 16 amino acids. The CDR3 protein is CASSLITSGTTDTQYF. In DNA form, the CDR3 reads TGTGCCAGCAGCTTAATAACTAGCGGGACCACAGATACGCAGTATTTT.

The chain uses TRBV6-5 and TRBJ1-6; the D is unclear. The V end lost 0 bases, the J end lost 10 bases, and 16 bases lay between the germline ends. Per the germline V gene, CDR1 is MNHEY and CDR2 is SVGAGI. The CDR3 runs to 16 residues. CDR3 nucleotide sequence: TGTGCCAGCAGTTACTCGCGCCGACAACCTAAGTCACCCCTCCACTTT. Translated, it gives CASSYSRRQPKSPLHF.

CDR3 sequence reads: CATSDPRQGLYYGYTF. CDR3 bases: TGTGCCACCAGTGATCCTCGACAGGGCCTCTACTATGGCTACACCTTC. V usage is TRBV24-1 and J usage is TRBJ1-2, with TRBD1 identical over 7 bases. CDR1 is KGHDR, CDR2 SFDVKD, per germline. Trimming cost V 3 bases and J 3 bases; bases outside gene matches: 9. CDR3 length equals 16 residues.

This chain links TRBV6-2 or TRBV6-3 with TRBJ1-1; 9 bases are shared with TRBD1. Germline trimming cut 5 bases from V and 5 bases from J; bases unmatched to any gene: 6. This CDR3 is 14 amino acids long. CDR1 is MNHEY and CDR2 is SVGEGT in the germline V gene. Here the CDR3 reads CASSKTGGRTEAFF. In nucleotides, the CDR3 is TGTGCCAGCAGTAAGACAGGGGGAAGGACTGAAGCTTTCTTT.

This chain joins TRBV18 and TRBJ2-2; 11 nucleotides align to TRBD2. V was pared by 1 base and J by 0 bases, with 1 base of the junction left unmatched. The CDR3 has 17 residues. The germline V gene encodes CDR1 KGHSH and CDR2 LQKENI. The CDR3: CASSPRTSGSNTGELFF. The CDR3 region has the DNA TGTGCCAGCTCACCACGGACTAGCGGGTCGAACACCGGGGAGCTGTTTTTT.

CDR3 in DNA: TGTGCCAGCAGCTTGGGCGGGACAGGCTTTTGGCACACTGAAGCTTTCTTT. Translating gives CASSLGGTGFWHTEAFF. The rearrangement links TRBV5-4 to TRBJ1-1, with 8 bases lining up with TRBD1. V trimming: 0 bases; J trimming: 3 bases; junction bases outside the gene matches: 10. Germline loops: CDR1 SGHNT, CDR2 YYREEE (reference sequence). CDR3 length: 17 residues.